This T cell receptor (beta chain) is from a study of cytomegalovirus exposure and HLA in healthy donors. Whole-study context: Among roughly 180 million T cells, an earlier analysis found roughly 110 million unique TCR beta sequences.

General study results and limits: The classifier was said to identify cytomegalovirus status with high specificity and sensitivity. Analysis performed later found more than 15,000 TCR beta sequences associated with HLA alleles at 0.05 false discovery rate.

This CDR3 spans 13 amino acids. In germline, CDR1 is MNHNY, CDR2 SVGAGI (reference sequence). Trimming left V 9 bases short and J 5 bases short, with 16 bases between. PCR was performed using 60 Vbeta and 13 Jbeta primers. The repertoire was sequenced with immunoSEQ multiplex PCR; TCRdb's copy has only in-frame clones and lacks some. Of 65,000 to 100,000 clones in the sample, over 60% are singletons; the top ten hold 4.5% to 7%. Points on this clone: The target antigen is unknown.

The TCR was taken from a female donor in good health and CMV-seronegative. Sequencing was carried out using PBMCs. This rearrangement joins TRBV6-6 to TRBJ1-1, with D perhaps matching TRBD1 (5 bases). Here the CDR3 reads CASKDTRQTEAFF. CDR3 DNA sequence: TGTGCCAGTAAGGACACCCGCCAAACTGAAGCTTTCTTT.